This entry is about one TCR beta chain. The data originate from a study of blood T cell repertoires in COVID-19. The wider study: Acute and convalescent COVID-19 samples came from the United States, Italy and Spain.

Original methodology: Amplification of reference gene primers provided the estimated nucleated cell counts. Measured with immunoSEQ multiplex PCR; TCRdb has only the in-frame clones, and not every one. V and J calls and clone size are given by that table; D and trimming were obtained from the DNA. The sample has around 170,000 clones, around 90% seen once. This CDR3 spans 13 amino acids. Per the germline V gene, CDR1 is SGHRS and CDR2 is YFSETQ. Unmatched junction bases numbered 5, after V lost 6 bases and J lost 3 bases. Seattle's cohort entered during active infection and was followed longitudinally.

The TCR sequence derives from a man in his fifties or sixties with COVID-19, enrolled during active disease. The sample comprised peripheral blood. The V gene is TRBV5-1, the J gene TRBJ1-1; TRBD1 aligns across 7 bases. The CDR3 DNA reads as TGCGCCAGCACCACAGGGGCTTACACTGAAGCTTTCTTT. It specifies CASTTGAYTEAFF.